A selection of T cell receptor beta chains follows, all from one sample in a study of response to subunit inactivated influenza vaccine. TCRdb analysed the RT-PCR reads with MiXCR anew, one entry per CDR3 protein. The data contain 710,000 or so distinct CDR3 sequences, around a sixth of them singletons. The material sequenced was PBMCs from blood, taken approximately 13 days after vaccination. All receptors come from a man aged 50 to 60 who received an inactivated influenza vaccine. Both conserved end residues are part of each CDR3. Each record gives: V gene, clone size, D gene, J gene, CDR3 DNA, CDR3 protein. The D gene is left open where the match is weak. Size is omitted from some rows. Given values are once, few, many or a class for expanded clones.

v_gene: TRBV2
abundance: few
d_gene: TRBD2
j_gene: TRBJ2-1
CDR3nt: TGTGCCAGCACCAAGACTAGCGGGAGGTCGCGTGAGCAGTTCTTC
CDR3aa: CASTKTSGRSREQFF

v_gene: TRBV7-9
abundance: NA
d_gene: TRBD2
j_gene: TRBJ2-3
CDR3nt: TGTGCCAGCAGCTTAGCCGGGACTAGCGGCACAGATACGCAGTATTTT
CDR3aa: CASSLAGTSGTDTQYF

v_gene: TRBV6-2/TRBV6-3
abundance: NA
d_gene: TRBD1
j_gene: TRBJ2-6
CDR3nt: TGTGCCAGCAGTTACTCAGCCGCCGGGACAGCAAGCCCCTTCTCTGGGGCCAACGTCCTGACTTTC
CDR3aa: CASSYSAAGTASPFSGANVLTF

v_gene: TRBV9
abundance: few
d_gene: NA
j_gene: TRBJ2-3
CDR3nt: TGTGCCAGCAGCGTAGCTTTACTGTTGACAGATACGCAGTATTTT
CDR3aa: CASSVALLLTDTQYF

v_gene: TRBV11-3
abundance: few
d_gene: NA
j_gene: TRBJ2-3
CDR3nt: TGTGCCAGCAGCCCTGGGGGACTCGGCACAGATACGCAGTATTTT
CDR3aa: CASSPGGLGTDTQYF

v_gene: TRBV6-2/TRBV6-3
abundance: few
d_gene: NA
j_gene: TRBJ2-1
CDR3nt: TGTGCCAGCAGTCGGACGGCACCTTCCTACAATGAGCAGTTCTTC
CDR3aa: CASSRTAPSYNEQFF

v_gene: TRBV5-1
abundance: NA
d_gene: TRBD2
j_gene: TRBJ2-4
CDR3nt: TGCGCCAGCAGCTTACGTGGGACTAGCGGGGGGGCCAACATTCAGTACTTC
CDR3aa: CASSLRGTSGGANIQYF

v_gene: TRBV5-1
abundance: many
d_gene: NA
j_gene: TRBJ2-1
CDR3nt: TGCGCCAGCAGCTTGGAGACAGCTTACAATGAGCAGTTCTTC
CDR3aa: CASSLETAYNEQFF

v_gene: TRBV20-1
abundance: NA
d_gene: NA
j_gene: TRBJ1-1
CDR3nt: TGCAGTGCTACCCCCGGTAACACTGAAGCTTTCTTT
CDR3aa: CSATPGNTEAFF

v_gene: TRBV11-2
abundance: NA
d_gene: NA
j_gene: TRBJ2-2
CDR3nt: TGTGCCAGCAGCTTCCTCTCGGGAGCGGACACCGGGGAGCTGTTTTTT
CDR3aa: CASSFLSGADTGELFF

v_gene: TRBV12-3/TRBV12-4
abundance: few
d_gene: TRBD1
j_gene: TRBJ1-1
CDR3nt: TGTGCCAGCAGTTCGTTCAGGGGGCCCCGCATGAACACTGAAGCTTTCTTT
CDR3aa: CASSSFRGPRMNTEAFF

v_gene: TRBV5-1
abundance: few
d_gene: TRBD1
j_gene: TRBJ1-2
CDR3nt: TGCGCCAGCAGCGTGGACAGGGCTTTGTTAGATGGCTACACCTTC
CDR3aa: CASSVDRALLDGYTF

v_gene: TRBV4-3
abundance: NA
d_gene: TRBD1
j_gene: TRBJ1-1
CDR3nt: TGCGCCAGCAGCCAAACCACCACAGGGGAGGGTGGAGAAGCTTTCTTT
CDR3aa: CASSQTTTGEGGEAFF

v_gene: TRBV9
abundance: few
d_gene: TRBD1
j_gene: TRBJ1-2
CDR3nt: TGTGCCAGCAGCTACCTTGGTGTTGGGACAGGGGCCTTCTATGGCTACACCTTC
CDR3aa: CASSYLGVGTGAFYGYTF

v_gene: TRBV15
abundance: NA
d_gene: NA
j_gene: TRBJ2-7
CDR3nt: TGTGCCACCAGCAGAGAGAGACGCGACATAACTTACGAGCAGTACTTC
CDR3aa: CATSRERRDITYEQYF

v_gene: TRBV13
abundance: NA
d_gene: TRBD1
j_gene: TRBJ1-6
CDR3nt: TGTGCCAGCAGCCACGGGGACAGCTCCTATAATTCACCCCTCCACTTT
CDR3aa: CASSHGDSSYNSPLHF

v_gene: TRBV24-1
abundance: NA
d_gene: NA
j_gene: TRBJ2-3
CDR3nt: TGTGCCACCTCCTCCGGGAGGCGGAAAGGGGGCGCAAGCGGAGCTAGCACAGATACGCAGTATTTT
CDR3aa: CATSSGRRKGGASGASTDTQYF

v_gene: TRBV5-1
abundance: few
d_gene: TRBD1
j_gene: TRBJ1-2
CDR3nt: TGCGCCAGCAGCTTGCTTCGGGACAGGGGGTATGGCTACACCTTC
CDR3aa: CASSLLRDRGYGYTF

v_gene: TRBV6-5
abundance: few
d_gene: NA
j_gene: TRBJ2-7
CDR3nt: TGTGCCAGCAGTTCCCAGAGACCCGTCTACGAGCAGTACTTC
CDR3aa: CASSSQRPVYEQYF

v_gene: TRBV5-1
abundance: NA
d_gene: NA
j_gene: TRBJ1-4
CDR3nt: TGCGCCAGCAGCTGGCAGGGGCTTAATGAAAAACTGTTTTTT
CDR3aa: CASSWQGLNEKLFF

v_gene: TRBV28
abundance: few
d_gene: TRBD1
j_gene: TRBJ2-2
CDR3nt: TGTGCCAGCAGTTTTTCCCTACAAGGACAGGGGGCGCGTGCCGGGGAGCTGTTTTTT
CDR3aa: CASSFSLQGQGARAGELFF

v_gene: TRBV27
abundance: NA
d_gene: NA
j_gene: TRBJ2-4
CDR3nt: TGTGCCAGCGGAGGGACGGGGTTTCAGTACTTC
CDR3aa: CASGGTGFQYF

v_gene: TRBV30
abundance: NA
d_gene: NA
j_gene: TRBJ2-3
CDR3nt: TGTGCCTGGACGGTAAGCACAGATACGCAGTATTTT
CDR3aa: CAWTVSTDTQYF

v_gene: TRBV28
abundance: many
d_gene: NA
j_gene: TRBJ2-5
CDR3nt: TGTGCCAGCAGTTCTGGGCCTCGGGAGACCCAGTACTTC
CDR3aa: CASSSGPRETQYF

v_gene: TRBV5-6
abundance: few
d_gene: TRBD1
j_gene: TRBJ1-2
CDR3nt: TGTGCCAGCAGCTGGGACAGGGATATTTCAGGTGGCTACACCTTC
CDR3aa: CASSWDRDISGGYTF

v_gene: TRBV29-1
abundance: few
d_gene: NA
j_gene: TRBJ1-1
CDR3nt: TGCAGCGTACGACAGGCTATGAACACTGAAGCTTTCTTT
CDR3aa: CSVRQAMNTEAFF

v_gene: TRBV7-9
abundance: NA
d_gene: NA
j_gene: TRBJ2-1
CDR3nt: TGTGCCAGCAGCGGTGTACGGGAGTCGAGCTCCTACAATGAGCAGTTCTTC
CDR3aa: CASSGVRESSSYNEQFF